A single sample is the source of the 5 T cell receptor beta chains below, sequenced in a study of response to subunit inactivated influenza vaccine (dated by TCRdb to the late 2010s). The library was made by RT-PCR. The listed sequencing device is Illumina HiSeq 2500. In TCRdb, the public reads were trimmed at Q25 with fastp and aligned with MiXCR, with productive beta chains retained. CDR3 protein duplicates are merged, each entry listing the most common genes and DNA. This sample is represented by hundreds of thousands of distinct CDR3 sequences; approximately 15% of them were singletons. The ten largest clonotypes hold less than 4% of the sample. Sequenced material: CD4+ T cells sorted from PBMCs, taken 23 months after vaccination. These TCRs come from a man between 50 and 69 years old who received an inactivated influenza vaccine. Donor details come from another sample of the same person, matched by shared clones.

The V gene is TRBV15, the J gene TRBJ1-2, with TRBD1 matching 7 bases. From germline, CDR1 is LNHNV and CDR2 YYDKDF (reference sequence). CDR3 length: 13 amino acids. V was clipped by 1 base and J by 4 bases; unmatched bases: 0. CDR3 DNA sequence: TGTGCCACCAGCAGAGGACAGGGCTATGGCTACACCTTC. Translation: CATSRGQGYGYTF.

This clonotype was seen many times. CDR3 loop: CASSLSREQYF. Here the CDR3 DNA reads TGTGCCAGCAGTTTGTCTCGCGAGCAGTACTTC. The chain employs TRBV12-3 or TRBV12-4 and TRBJ2-7; no definite D call. This CDR3 has 11 residues. V was clipped by 3 bases and J by 6 bases, with 6 bases between them.

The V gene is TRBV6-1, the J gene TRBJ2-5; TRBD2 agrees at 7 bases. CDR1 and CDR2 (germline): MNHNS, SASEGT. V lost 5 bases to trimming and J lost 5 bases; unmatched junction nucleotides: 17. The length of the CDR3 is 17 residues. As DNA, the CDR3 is TGTGCCAGCAGTCAGGCCAGTTTCGTGGGGGGGACGGAGACCCAGTACTTC. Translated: CASSQASFVGGTETQYF.

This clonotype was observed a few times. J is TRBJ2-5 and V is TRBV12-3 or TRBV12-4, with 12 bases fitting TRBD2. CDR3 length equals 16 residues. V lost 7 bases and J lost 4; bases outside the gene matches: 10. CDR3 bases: TGTGCCAGCAACCCCTCACTAGCGGGGGGACGAGAGACCCAGTACTTC. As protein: CASNPSLAGGRETQYF.

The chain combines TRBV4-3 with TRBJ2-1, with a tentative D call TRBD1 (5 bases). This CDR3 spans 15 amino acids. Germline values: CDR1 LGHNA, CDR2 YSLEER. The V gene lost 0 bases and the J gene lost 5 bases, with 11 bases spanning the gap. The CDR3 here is CASSQEVRANNEQFF. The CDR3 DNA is TGCGCCAGCAGCCAAGAGGTCAGGGCGAACAATGAGCAGTTCTTC.